A selection of T cell receptor beta chains follows, all from one sample in a study of cytomegalovirus exposure and HLA in healthy donors. Data came from immunoSEQ multiplex PCR; TCRdb stores just in-frame clones and leaves some out. This table holds 270,000 or so clones, roughly 89% found once. The sequenced material came from PBMCs. These receptors were taken from a man aged 40-49 years in good health and CMV-seropositive. The CDR3 runs from the conserved cysteine through the conserved F or W. The D gene is left open where the match is weak. Only part of the rows carry a size: once, few, many, or a class if the clone is expanded.

abundance | d_gene | j_gene | v_gene | CDR3aa | CDR3nt
NA | NA | TRBJ2-7 | TRBV29-1 | CSVGPRGSYEQYF | TGCAGCGTTGGTCCCAGGGGTTCATACGAGCAGTACTTC
NA | NA | TRBJ1-2 | TRBV25-1 | CASRQYYGYTF | TGTGCCAGCAGACAGTACTATGGCTACACCTTC
NA | TRBD1 | TRBJ2-4 | TRBV19 | CASRYRGQHIQYF | TGTGCCAGTAGATACAGGGGGCAGCACATTCAGTACTTC
NA | NA | TRBJ2-5 | TRBV7-9 | CASSLVRQKETQYF | TGTGCCAGCAGCTTAGTTAGACAGAAAGAGACCCAGTACTTC
NA | TRBD2 | TRBJ2-7 | TRBV28 | CASSFFLAGSYEQYF | TGTGCCAGCAGTTTTTTTCTAGCGGGGAGCTACGAGCAGTACTTC
once | TRBD1 | TRBJ2-1 | TRBV9 | CASSVGTGLGYNEQFF | TGTGCCAGCAGCGTGGGGACAGGGCTAGGATACAATGAGCAGTTCTTC
NA | NA | TRBJ2-7 | TRBV19 | CASSISDTYEQYF | TGTGCCAGTAGTATTTCTGACACCTACGAGCAGTACTTC
NA | TRBD2 | TRBJ2-1 | TRBV11-2 | CASSFNLAGTYNEQFF | TGTGCCAGCAGCTTCAACCTAGCGGGAACCTACAATGAGCAGTTCTTC
once | NA | TRBJ1-2 | TRBV30 | CAWSVRSRGSYTF | TGTGCCTGGAGTGTTAGGTCCCGCGGTAGCTACACCTTC
NA | TRBD1 | TRBJ1-2 | TRBV13 | CASSPGGQNYGYTF | TGTGCCAGCAGCCCTGGGGGACAGAACTATGGCTACACCTTC
NA | TRBD1 | TRBJ2-1 | TRBV2 | CAKGTGNYNEQFF | TGTGCAAAGGGGACAGGGAACTACAATGAGCAGTTCTTC
NA | TRBD1 | TRBJ2-7 | TRBV10-3 | CAISESTGGRVEQYF | TGTGCCATCAGTGAGTCGACAGGGGGCCGGGTCGAGCAGTACTTC
NA | NA | TRBJ1-2 | TRBV9 | CASSPTQVYGYTF | TGTGCCAGCAGCCCGACACAGGTTTATGGCTACACCTTC
NA | NA | TRBJ1-6 | TRBV27 | CASSPGGANSPLHF | TGTGCCAGCAGCCCAGGTGGGGCTAATTCACCCCTCCACTTT
NA | NA | TRBJ2-2 | TRBV11-1 | CASSLVRQGGTGELFF | TGTGCCAGCAGCTTAGTAAGACAGGGAGGCACCGGGGAGCTGTTTTTT
NA | TRBD2 | TRBJ2-2 | TRBV10-3 | CAISGASGSYAGELFF | TGTGCCATCAGTGGGGCTAGCGGGAGTTACGCCGGGGAGCTGTTTTTT
NA | TRBD1 | TRBJ1-5 | TRBV28 | CASTPAGQGAGQPQHF | TGTGCCAGCACCCCCGCGGGACAGGGGGCCGGTCAGCCCCAGCATTTT
NA | NA | TRBJ2-1 | TRBV7-8 | CGSGSRSSYNEQFF | TGCGGTAGTGGGAGCAGGAGCTCCTACAATGAGCAGTTCTTC
NA | NA | TRBJ2-7 | TRBV18 | CASSPLAVSSYEQYF | TGTGCCAGCTCACCTCTCGCTGTTAGCTCCTACGAGCAGTACTTC
few | NA | TRBJ1-1 | TRBV2 | CASSADINTEAFF | TGTGCCAGCAGTGCGGACATTAACACTGAAGCTTTCTTT
few | NA | TRBJ1-1 | TRBV14 | CASSLAGMNTEAFF | TGTGCCAGCAGCCTGGCAGGGATGAACACTGAAGCTTTCTTT
NA | NA | TRBJ1-2 | TRBV28 | CASSSLIGKEGPRYGYTF | TGTGCCAGCAGCTCACTCATAGGGAAGGAGGGCCCCAGGTATGGCTACACCTTC
NA | TRBD1 | TRBJ2-5 | TRBV7-9 | CASSLRDRAQETQYF | TGTGCCAGCAGCCTCCGGGACAGGGCCCAAGAGACCCAGTACTTC
NA | NA | TRBJ1-1 | TRBV27 | CASSLSGGMAEAFF | TGTGCCAGCAGTTTATCGGGGGGAATGGCTGAAGCTTTCTTT
NA | NA | TRBJ1-2 | TRBV25-1 | CASSSRVGIPTSYGYTF | TGTGCCAGCAGTTCCCGGGTAGGTATCCCAACCTCTTATGGCTACACCTTC
few | TRBD1 | TRBJ2-7 | TRBV28 | CASSLRGRFYEQYF | TGTGCCAGCAGTTTGAGGGGGCGCTTCTACGAGCAGTACTTC
NA | TRBD1 | TRBJ2-7 | TRBV28 | CASSSNPGTAYEQYF | TGTGCCAGCAGTTCAAACCCGGGGACAGCATACGAGCAGTACTTC
NA | TRBD1 | TRBJ1-5 | TRBV5-5 | CASSADRAGQPQHF | TGTGCCAGCAGCGCGGACAGGGCAGGTCAGCCCCAGCATTTT
NA | NA | TRBJ1-2 | TRBV7-2 | CASSLATESLHGYTF | TGTGCCAGCAGCTTAGCCACTGAAAGCCTACATGGCTACACCTTC
once | TRBD2 | TRBJ2-2 | TRBV5-1 | CASSSGLAGGLHTGELFF | TGCGCCAGCAGCTCGGGACTAGCGGGAGGTCTCCACACCGGGGAGCTGTTTTTT
NA | NA | TRBJ2-1 | TRBV7-3 | CASSLLYEGSYNEQFF | TGTGCCAGCAGCTTATTGTACGAGGGCTCCTACAATGAGCAGTTCTTC
NA | NA | TRBJ1-5 | TRBV6-6 | CASSPPGNFNQPQHF | TGTGCCAGCAGTCCCCCAGGGAATTTCAATCAGCCCCAGCATTTT
once | TRBD2 | TRBJ2-1 | TRBV28 | CASTLPLAGVHEQFF | TGTGCCAGCACCCTCCCCCTAGCGGGAGTTCATGAGCAGTTCTTC
NA | TRBD1 | TRBJ1-2 | TRBV28 | CASQGQIYGYTF | TGTGCCAGCCAGGGACAGATCTATGGCTACACCTTC
NA | TRBD1 | TRBJ1-1 | TRBV19 | CASSIPGGHTEAFF | TGTGCCAGTAGTATCCCAGGGGGGCACACTGAAGCTTTCTTT
once | NA | TRBJ2-3 | TRBV19 | CASTPGQRGGFTDTQYF | TGTGCCAGTACCCCTGGACAGCGCGGGGGTTTCACAGATACGCAGTATTTT
once | TRBD2 | TRBJ2-1 | TRBV7-2 | CASSLAGSGKRYEQFF | TGTGCCAGCAGCTTAGCGGGAAGCGGGAAAAGGTATGAGCAGTTCTTC
NA | NA | TRBJ2-7 | TRBV7-9 | CASSYTNPAEQYF | TGTGCCAGCAGCTACACCAACCCTGCCGAGCAGTACTTC
NA | NA | TRBJ1-5 | TRBV2 | CASSDRYSNQPQHF | TGTGCCAGCAGTGATCGGTATAGCAATCAGCCCCAGCATTTT
NA | NA | TRBJ2-5 | TRBV29-1 | CSTRQGGTETQYF | TGCAGCACCCGACAGGGCGGGACAGAGACCCAGTACTTC
NA | NA | TRBJ1-5 | TRBV7-8 | CASSRETATMYSNQPQHF | TGTGCCAGCAGCCGAGAGACAGCCACGATGTATAGCAATCAGCCCCAGCATTTT
NA | NA | TRBJ2-1 | TRBV10-3 | CAISESQRNEQFF | TGTGCCATCAGTGAGTCCCAGCGAAATGAGCAGTTCTTC
NA | TRBD1 | TRBJ2-6 | TRBV5-1 | CASSPGQGRSGANVLTF | TGCGCCAGCAGCCCTGGACAGGGGCGGTCTGGGGCCAACGTCCTGACTTTC
NA | TRBD1 | TRBJ2-1 | TRBV7-9 | CASSLVDRVVYNEQFF | TGTGCCAGCAGCTTAGTGGACAGGGTAGTTTACAATGAGCAGTTCTTC